This TCR beta chain is from a study of blood T cell repertoires in COVID-19. In the study overall: COVID-19 samples collected from the United States, Italy and Spain covered acute and convalescent phases.

Assignment of participants to cohorts was predicated upon participant-reported clinical history. Before they entered the study, exposed participants had met a COVID-19 case within 2 weeks. Germline V CDR1 and CDR2: MDHEN, SYDVKM. The CDR3 spans 15 residues. Trimming cost V 7 bases and J 7 bases, with 17 bases left between them. Original handling: Counts of nucleated cells, estimated from reference gene primer amplification, were obtained. Measured with immunoSEQ multiplex PCR; TCRdb has only the in-frame clones, and not every one. The V and J calls and the clone size are those of that table, but D and trimming were determined from the DNA. Here the sample spans hundreds of thousands of clones, 83% being singletons.

This receptor was identified in a woman aged 45 to 65 who had been exposed to COVID-19. The sequencing sample was made of PBMCs or T cells enriched from blood (not recorded which). The rearrangement joins TRBV28 to TRBJ1-6; D is perhaps TRBD1 (6 bases). CDR3 sequence (DNA): TGTGCCAGCACCCCACAGGGTGTGCGGAATTCACCCCTCCACTTT. Its translation: CASTPQGVRNSPLHF.